Shown below are 11 T cell receptor beta chains from a single sample sequenced in a study of shared clonotypes between healthy human individuals. Here immunoSEQ multiplex PCR was the method, and the copy in TCRdb shows in-frame clones only, minus some. The sample holds approximately 700,000 clones, around 73% seen once. What was sequenced was memory CD4+ T cells sorted from blood. Subset here: CD45RA-negative fraction. The receptors here all came from a woman aged 30 to 39 in good health.

The chain links TRBV2 to TRBJ1-5; the D gene is possibly TRBD1 (6 bases). In germline, CDR1 is SNHLY, CDR2 FYNNEI. CDR3 length: 16 amino acids. The germline V and J ends were trimmed by 4 bases and 1 base, with 14 bases remaining between them. CDR3 nucleotide sequence: TGTGCCAGCAGTGTAGGGGGGGCGCGAAGCAATCAGCCCCAGCATTTT. Encoded protein: CASSVGGARSNQPQHF.

This chain links TRBV27 with TRBJ1-2; D is uncertain. The germline V and J ends were trimmed by 11 bases and 4 bases, with 23 bases remaining between them. In germline, CDR1 is MNHEY, CDR2 SMNVEV (reference sequence). CDR3 length: 15 amino acids. CDR3: CAPPREPLRGYGYTF. For the CDR3, the DNA is TGTGCCCCCCCGCGAGAACCGCTACGAGGCTATGGCTACACCTTC.

The CDR3 DNA follows: TGTGCCAGCAGTGAATGGGGGGACTCACTATCCGGAGCTTTCTTT. Translating gives CASSEWGDSLSGAFF. The chain links TRBV6-1 to TRBJ1-1; possibly TRBD1 for D (5 bases). V was trimmed by 2 bases and J by 10 bases, leaving 20 bases between them. The CDR3 spans 15 residues. Germline V CDR1 and CDR2: MNHNS, SASEGT.

The V gene is TRBV11-3, the J gene TRBJ1-3, with D possibly TRBD1 on 5 matching bases. Germline CDR1 reads SGHNT; CDR2 reads YENEEA. V was trimmed by 1 base and J by 0 bases, leaving 16 bases between them. The CDR3 contains 18 residues. CDR3 loop: CASSLGVGAGISGNTIYF. CDR3 in DNA: TGTGCCAGCAGCTTAGGGGTGGGTGCAGGGATCTCTGGAAACACCATATATTTT.

This rearrangement joins TRBV7-2 to TRBJ1-2; D not resolved. Germline-derived CDR1 and CDR2 are SGHTA and FQGNSA. The CDR3 is 11 amino acids. The ends were cut back, 2 bases at V and 5 bases at J, with 3 bases in the middle. CDR3 sequence (DNA): TGTGCCAGCAGCTTATGGTATGGCTACACCTTC. Its translation: CASSLWYGYTF. The variable domain in full, completed from reference TRBV7-2 and TRBJ1-2, reads GAGVSQSPSNKVTEKGKDVELRCDPISGHTALYWYRQSLGQGLEFLIYFQGNSAPDKSGLPSDRFSAERTGGSVSTLTIQRTQQEDSAVYLCASSLWYGYTFGSGTRLTVV.

The chain is built from TRBV6-4 and TRBJ2-6; possibly TRBD1 for D (6 bases). CDR1 and CDR2 from the germline V gene are MRHNA and SNTAGT. CDR3 length equals 16 residues. Trimming cost V 6 bases and J 0 bases, with 12 bases left between them. The CDR3 loop reads CASSLQGPSGANVLTF. The CDR3 nucleotides are TGTGCCAGCAGCCTACAGGGCCCCTCTGGGGCCAACGTCCTGACTTTC.

On this clone itself: A much larger clone differs from this one at a single base, so this may be a read error. In the same sample, other DNA sequences code for this CDR3. The DNA for the CDR3 is TGCGCCAGCAGCACCGACAGTAGCTCCTACAATGAGCAGTTCTTC. This gives the protein CASSTDSSSYNEQFF. The rearrangement uses TRBV5-1 and TRBJ2-1, with D possibly TRBD1 on 5 matching bases. V was cut by 4 bases and J by 0 bases, with 11 bases left in between. This CDR3 has 15 residues. Germline CDR1 reads SGHRS; CDR2 reads YFSETQ.

This rearrangement joins TRBV27 to TRBJ2-4; a weak D match, TRBD2 (6 bases). Trimming left V 3 bases short and J 4 bases short, with 7 bases between. The germline CDR1 and CDR2 sequences are MNHEY and SMNVEV (reference sequence). The CDR3 has 13 amino acids. The CDR3 DNA is TGTGCCAGCAGTTTCCGGGGGAAAAACATTCAGTACTTC. This codes for CASSFRGKNIQYF.

The chain links TRBV10-3 to TRBJ1-2; tentative D call: TRBD1 (5 bases). The CDR3 is 18 residues long. Looked up from germline, CDR1 is ENHRY and CDR2 is SYGVKD. With 0 bases removed from V and 2 bases from J, the gap between germline ends came to 19 bases. The CDR3 nucleotides read TGTGCCATCAGTGAGTCCTATGCTGGGGGGATCGCAAACTATGGCTACACCTTC. Translating gives CAISESYAGGIANYGYTF.

The rearrangement joins TRBV2 to TRBJ2-3, with 8 bases aligning to TRBD1. Unmatched junction bases numbered 13, after V lost 6 bases and J lost 2 bases. The CDR3 length is 17 residues. Looked up from germline, CDR1 is SNHLY and CDR2 is FYNNEI. In nucleotides, the CDR3 is TGTGCCAGCAGGGGAAACAGGGGGTCTAAGAACACAGATACGCAGTATTTT. Translation: CASRGNRGSKNTDTQYF.

The CDR3 is CASSSTSGGAYEQYF. Written as DNA, the CDR3 is TGCGCCAGCAGCTCCACTAGCGGAGGGGCCTACGAGCAGTACTTC. The chain has TRBV5-1 and TRBJ2-7, with 8 bases identical to TRBD2. V gave up 3 bases and J gave up 2 bases; unmatched junction bases: 7. The CDR3 spans 15 residues. The V gene's germline CDR1 is SGHRS and CDR2 YFSETQ.